Presented here are 2 T cell receptor beta chains from one specimen sequenced in a study of glioma-infiltrating T cells after dendritic cell vaccination. The time point denotes: after dendritic cell vaccination, including at tumor progression/relapse. The protocol was immunoSEQ multiplex PCR, while the TCRdb copy is restricted to in-frame clones and leaves out a portion. The sample includes 50,000 to 60,000 clones, about 80% of them seen just once. Sequencing was performed on blood, taken after dendritic cell vaccination. Receptor source: a human donor with glioblastoma.

The gene calls are TRBV15 and TRBJ2-1; 8 bases agree with TRBD2. CDR1 is LNHNV and CDR2 is YYDKDF in the germline V gene (reference sequence). V gave up 1 base and J gave up 4 bases; unmatched junction bases: 12. The CDR3 spans 18 residues. This chain's CDR3 is CATSRVPQGRGGYNEQFF. The DNA for the CDR3 is TGTGCCACCAGCAGAGTCCCGCAGGGCCGGGGGGGTTACAATGAGCAGTTCTTC.

This chain uses TRBV6-1 with TRBJ1-1, with a tentative D call TRBD1 (6 bases). Germline values: CDR1 MNHNS, CDR2 SASEGT. The germline V and J ends were trimmed by 5 bases and 3 bases, with 10 bases remaining between them. The CDR3 consists of 13 residues. CDR3 amino acids: CASSRQEYTEAFF. The CDR3 coding sequence is TGTGCCAGCAGTCGACAGGAGTACACTGAAGCTTTCTTT.